These 31 T cell receptor beta chains were sequenced from one sample in a study of T cell repertoires in cytomegalovirus infection (dated by TCRdb to the late 2010s). The run used an Illumina HiSeq 1500. Through fastp at Q25 and MiXCR, TCRdb rebuilt clones from the public reads, retaining in-frame beta chains. Rows with a matching CDR3 protein are joined into one entry that keeps the most common DNA and genes. The sample has about 230,000 distinct CDR3 sequences on record, around 6.6% of them singletons. The ten largest clones capture roughly 6% of the sample. Material: PBMCs. The receptor set was obtained from a human donor in good health (CMV status not recorded). Some clones in this sample may be carry-over from other donors' samples.

In this sample, this clonotype turned up a few times. This rearrangement joins TRBV5-1 to TRBJ2-1; 7 nucleotides line up with TRBD1. The CDR3 has 14 residues. With 3 bases clipped from V and 8 bases from J, the junction kept 8 bases outside the gene matches. Germline V gene lookup returns CDR1 SGHRS and CDR2 YFSETQ. CDR3 sequence (DNA): TGCGCCAGCAGCTCGGGACAGCTAAGCGATGAGCAGTTCTTC. Its protein product is CASSSGQLSDEQFF.

In this sample, this clonotype turned up many times. The gene calls are TRBV29-1 and TRBJ2-4, with D unresolved. Germline V gives CDR1 SQVTM, CDR2 ANQGSEA. This CDR3 contains 12 residues. V was cut by 3 bases and J by 9 bases, with 12 bases left in between. The CDR3 DNA sequence: TGCAGCGTTGATGATACCGCGTCCATTCAGTACTTC. Its protein is CSVDDTASIQYF.

This clonotype was recorded a few times. The V and J genes are TRBV27 and TRBJ1-5; D perhaps matches TRBD1 (5 bases). Trimming cost V 2 bases and J 5 bases, with 13 bases left between them. The germline CDR1 and CDR2 sequences are MNHEY and SMNVEV (reference sequence). This CDR3 is 15 amino acids long. For the CDR3, the DNA is TGTGCCAGCAGTTTAACCGGGGCCACCCATCAGCCCCAGCATTTT. Translating it yields CASSLTGATHQPQHF.

The V and J genes are TRBV20-1 and TRBJ2-3, with 7 bases fitting TRBD2. With V trimmed by 2 bases and J by 3 bases, 14 bases remained unmatched. The CDR3 consists of 17 residues. Looked up from germline, CDR1 is DFQATT and CDR2 is SNEGSKA (reference sequence). The CDR3: CSARIMSGRGITDTQYF. CDR3 DNA sequence: TGCAGTGCTAGAATAATGTCGGGGCGGGGGATTACAGATACGCAGTATTTT.

This clonotype showed up many times. The V and J genes are TRBV6-2 or TRBV6-3 and TRBJ2-1; TRBD1 matches 9 bases. Germline V gene lookup returns CDR1 MNHEY and CDR2 SVGEGT. V dropped 5 bases and J dropped 0; count of bases not matched to a gene: 8. The CDR3 extends over 17 amino acids. CDR3: CASSTTGGASSYNEQFF. The DNA of the CDR3 is TGTGCCAGCAGTACCACAGGGGGCGCAAGCTCCTACAATGAGCAGTTCTTC.

In this sample, this clonotype turned up many times. V is TRBV7-2 and J is TRBJ1-6; 7 bases fit TRBD1. The CDR3 consists of 16 residues. The J segment lost 14 bases and the V segment lost 1 base, leaving 14 bases of the junction unmatched. CDR1 is SGHTA and CDR2 is FQGNSA in the germline V gene. This CDR3 reads CASSLVPGQPLATLHF. The CDR3, as DNA: TGTGCCAGCAGCTTAGTTCCGGGACAGCCCTTAGCAACCCTCCACTTT.

This clonotype was counted many times. The V call is TRBV7-2, the J call TRBJ2-5; TRBD2 aligns across 8 bases. V lost 10 bases and J lost 3; bases outside the gene matches: 7. CDR3 length equals 13 residues. Looked up from germline, CDR1 is SGHTA and CDR2 is FQGNSA. The CDR3 loop reads CATARGGEETQYF. CDR3 nucleotide sequence: TGTGCCACTGCCCGGGGGGGCGAAGAGACCCAGTACTTC.

On this clonotype itself: This clone may be a read error of a much larger clone one base away. This chain links TRBV20-1 with TRBJ2-5; D possibly corresponds to TRBD2 (6 bases). CDR1 and CDR2 (germline): DFQATT, SNEGSKA (reference sequence). Trimming shortened V by 7 bases and J by 3 bases, and 9 bases separated the two germline ends. This CDR3 has 11 amino acids. The CDR3 is CSDSSEETQYF. The CDR3 DNA follows: TGCAGTGATTCTAGCGAAGAGACCCAGTACTTC.

This clonotype was seen ten or more times. V is TRBV12-5 and J is TRBJ1-1; 8 bases are shared with TRBD1. V shed 5 bases, J shed 3 bases, and the junction held 17 bases outside the gene matches. The CDR3 consists of 18 residues. Looked up from germline, CDR1 is LGHNT and CDR2 is FRNRAP. DNA of the CDR3: TGTGCTAGTGGTCCGCCGGACAGGGAGCCCCCCTTTTACACTGAAGCTTTCTTT. Its protein product is CASGPPDREPPFYTEAFF.

This clonotype was counted many times. The chain couples TRBV7-9 to TRBJ1-4; 10 bases agree with TRBD1. With V trimmed by 5 bases and J by 14 bases, 14 bases remained unmatched. The CDR3 length is 15 residues. Germline CDR1 is SEHNR and CDR2 is FQNEAQ (reference sequence). CDR3 sequence (DNA): TGTGCCAGCAGCCCGGGGGGACAGGGGCGTGTGGGGCTGTTTTTT. Protein sequence: CASSPGGQGRVGLFF.

There are many counts of this clonotype. The chain recombines TRBV12-3 or TRBV12-4 with TRBJ2-7; 7 nucleotides align to TRBD1. The length of the CDR3 is 14 residues. V gave up 6 bases and J gave up 2 bases; unmatched junction bases: 7. The DNA for the CDR3 is TGTGCCAGCAGCCCTACGGGACAGACCTACGAGCAGTACTTC. Translated, it gives CASSPTGQTYEQYF.

This clonotype was observed many times. CDR3 loop: CSVNGPGAFF. The CDR3 nucleotides read TGCAGCGTCAATGGACCGGGGGCTTTCTTT. The chain has TRBV29-1 and TRBJ1-1; D is unresolved. Trimming took 6 bases from V and 11 from J, leaving 13 bases between them. CDR3 length: 10 amino acids. Germline CDR1 is SQVTM and CDR2 is ANQGSEA.

As regards this clonotype: A read error may produce the germline difference seen at one junction end. The chain has TRBV28 and TRBJ1-2, with D unclear. Per the germline V gene, CDR1 is MDHEN and CDR2 is SYDVKM. CDR3 length: 15 amino acids. The CDR3 loop reads CASSSLPTLDYSYTF. Here the CDR3 DNA reads TGTGCCAGCAGTTCCCTACCGACCTTAGACTATAGCTACACCTTC.

Of note for this clonotype: The conserved closing phenylalanine or tryptophan is absent in this CDR3, likely reflecting a read error. The chain links TRBV7-3 to TRBJ2-3; TRBD2 matches 8 bases. J was trimmed by 9 bases and V by 8 bases; bases with no gene match: 10. CDR1 is SGHTA, CDR2 FQGTGA, per germline. This CDR3 contains 13 residues. The CDR3 sequence is CASERGGGETQYL. The CDR3 region has the DNA TGTGCCAGCGAACGGGGGGGCGGGGAGACGCAGTATTTA.

The rearrangement joins TRBV13 to TRBJ2-7; 8 bases fit TRBD2. The CDR3 sequence is 16 residues long. Trimming removed 5 bases from V and 5 bases from J; junction bases left unmatched: 14. Germline V gene data show CDR1 as PRHDT and CDR2 as FYEKMQ (reference sequence). The CDR3 DNA reads as TGTGCCAGCAGCCTATTAGCGGGGACCCACCTAAACGAGCAGTACTTC. It is translated as CASSLLAGTHLNEQYF.

The sample holds many counts of this clonotype. The genes are TRBV29-1 and TRBJ1-2; D perhaps matches TRBD1 (6 bases). The CDR3 runs to 14 residues. The V gene's germline CDR1 is SQVTM and CDR2 ANQGSEA. Between the trimmed V and J ends, which lost 5 bases and 3 bases, there was a span of 16 bases. This chain's CDR3 is CSVQAGEGDYGYTF. In DNA, the CDR3 is TGCAGCGTTCAAGCAGGGGAAGGGGACTATGGCTACACCTTC.

At least ten counts were recorded for this clonotype. This rearrangement joins TRBV20-1 to TRBJ2-3; TRBD2 aligns across 10 bases. Germline-derived CDR1 and CDR2 are DFQATT and SNEGSKA (reference sequence). CDR3 length equals 18 residues. With 0 bases clipped from V and 1 base from J, the junction kept 10 bases outside the gene matches. CDR3 DNA sequence: TGCAGTGCTAGAGACCTACTCCCTAGCGGGGGCCGCACAGATACGCAGTATTTT. Translated, it gives CSARDLLPSGGRTDTQYF.

Many counts were recorded for this clonotype. Here the CDR3 DNA reads TGTGCCAGCAGCTTAGAAGGGATCTCTAGTGTCCTGACTTTC. Its protein is CASSLEGISSVLTF. The chain is built from TRBV7-2 and TRBJ2-6; D remains unclear. Between the trimmed V and J ends, which lost 1 base and 13 bases, there was a span of 14 bases. This CDR3 region has 14 residues. Per the germline V gene, CDR1 is SGHTA and CDR2 is FQGNSA.

This clonotype appeared many times. V usage is TRBV7-2 and J usage is TRBJ1-1, with D possibly being TRBD1 (6 bases). CDR1 is SGHTA, CDR2 FQGNSA, per germline. The CDR3 runs 15 residues. With 5 bases removed from V and 5 bases from J, the gap between germline ends came to 18 bases. The CDR3 DNA sequence: TGTGCCAGCAGCATACGCAGGGGAACAATGACTGAAGCTTTCTTT. Its protein is CASSIRRGTMTEAFF.

This clonotype appeared many times. The chain combines TRBV20-1 with TRBJ1-2; no firm D call. V was pared by 6 bases and J by 9 bases, with 17 bases between. Looked up from germline, CDR1 is DFQATT and CDR2 is SNEGSKA (reference sequence). This CDR3 contains 12 residues. The CDR3 sequence is CSAWASLGSYTF. The DNA for the CDR3 is TGCAGTGCCTGGGCCTCGCTGGGGAGCTACACCTTC.

The chain is built from TRBV5-6 and TRBJ1-5, with a tentative D call TRBD1 (5 bases). This CDR3 is 15 amino acids long. Germline CDR1 reads SGHDT; CDR2 reads YYEEEE. Trimming cost V 2 bases and J 5 bases, with 14 bases left between them. The CDR3 reads CASSFLRGVDQPQHF. The CDR3 DNA reads as TGTGCCAGCAGCTTTTTGAGGGGCGTCGATCAGCCCCAGCATTTT.

There are many counts of this clonotype. V and J are TRBV7-2 and TRBJ2-2; D is uncertain. CDR1 is SGHTA, CDR2 FQGNSA, per germline. Between the trimmed V and J ends, which lost 1 base and 2 bases, there was a span of 2 bases. This CDR3 has 13 residues. CDR3 region: CASSLGNTGELFF. CDR3 DNA: TGTGCCAGCAGCTTAGGCAACACCGGGGAGCTGTTTTTT. Drawing the rest from reference TRBV7-2 and TRBJ2-2, the complete variable domain is GAGVSQSPSNKVTEKGKDVELRCDPISGHTALYWYRQSLGQGLEFLIYFQGNSAPDKSGLPSDRFSAERTGGSVSTLTIQRTQQEDSAVYLCASSLGNTGELFFGEGSRLTVL.

This clonotype has a count of ten or more. The rearrangement links TRBV7-9 to TRBJ2-7, with 11 bases identical to TRBD2. CDR3 length equals 14 residues. Germline assignment: CDR1 SEHNR and CDR2 FQNEAQ (reference sequence). Trimming took 3 bases from V and 6 from J; bases not matched to a gene: 4. CDR3 loop: CASSFSGGAGEQYF. CDR3 nucleotide sequence: TGTGCCAGCAGCTTTAGCGGGGGGGCTGGCGAGCAGTACTTC.

There are many counts of this clonotype. The rearrangement links TRBV11-2 to TRBJ1-2, with D tentatively TRBD1 (5 bases). CDR3 length: 12 amino acids. Germline V CDR1 and CDR2: SGHAT, FQNNGV. The V gene lost 5 bases and the J gene lost 8 bases, with 12 bases spanning the gap. The DNA of the CDR3 is TGTGCCAGCAGCCATGAAGGGGACGGCTACACCTTC. Protein sequence: CASSHEGDGYTF.

This clonotype came up many times. The rearrangement uses TRBV4-3 and TRBJ1-2, with TRBD1 as a possible D gene (5 bases). The V and J ends lost 0 bases and 7 bases respectively, with 15 bases between them. The CDR3 totals 15 residues. Looked up from germline, CDR1 is LGHNA and CDR2 is YSLEER. CDR3 sequence: CASSQDQAQGLGYTF. The CDR3 DNA is TGCGCCAGCAGCCAAGATCAGGCCCAGGGACTTGGCTACACCTTC.

This clonotype was counted at least ten times. The chain is built from TRBV4-1 and TRBJ2-5, with D tentatively TRBD1 or TRBD2 (6 bases each). The germline gives CDR1 MGHRA, CDR2 YSYEKL. V was pared by 7 bases and J by 5 bases, with 17 bases between. This CDR3 is 14 amino acids long. CDR3 region: CASTNPGGWETQYF. In DNA form, the CDR3 reads TGCGCCAGCACTAACCCCGGGGGCTGGGAGACCCAGTACTTC.

In this sample, this clonotype turned up many times. The genes are TRBV20-1 and TRBJ2-3; possible D gene TRBD1, 6 bases. In germline, CDR1 is DFQATT, CDR2 SNEGSKA (reference sequence). Trimming took off 6 bases at V and 3 bases at J, with 13 bases between the two ends. This CDR3 region has 13 residues. CDR3 sequence reads: CSAGRQGTDTQYF. The CDR3 DNA reads TGCAGTGCGGGTCGGCAGGGGACAGATACGCAGTATTTT.

This clonotype occurred a few times. The V and J genes are TRBV28 and TRBJ2-5; possible D gene TRBD2, 6 bases. The CDR3 runs 14 residues. Looked up from germline, CDR1 is MDHEN and CDR2 is SYDVKM. Between the trimmed V and J ends, which lost 2 bases and 5 bases, there was a span of 12 bases. The CDR3 DNA is TGTGCCAGCAGTTTAGTGTGGGGGGATGAGACCCAGTACTTC. Translating it yields CASSLVWGDETQYF. Using reference TRBV28 and TRBJ2-5 for the parts outside the CDR3, the full variable domain is DVKVTQSSRYLVKRTGEKVFLECVQDMDHENMFWYRQDPGLGLRLIYFSYDVKMKEKGDIPEGYSVSREKKERFSLILESASTNQTSMYLCASSLVWGDETQYFGPGTRLLVL.

This clonotype was seen ten or more times. V is TRBV20-1 and J is TRBJ2-3, with 13 bases lining up with TRBD2. CDR1 is DFQATT, CDR2 SNEGSKA, per germline (reference sequence). The CDR3 runs to 17 residues. The V segment lost 4 bases and the J segment 1 base; nucleotides outside the gene matches: 8. The CDR3 loop is CSAIPTSGGRGTDTQYF. In DNA, the CDR3 is TGCAGTGCTATACCGACTAGCGGGGGGAGAGGCACAGATACGCAGTATTTT.

This clonotype was picked up many times. The chain is built from TRBV6-1 and TRBJ2-6; no reliable D call. Per the germline V gene, CDR1 is MNHNS and CDR2 is SASEGT. The V gene lost 6 bases and the J gene lost 0 bases, with 6 bases spanning the gap. The length of the CDR3 is 14 residues. This CDR3 is CASRTPSGANVLTF. The DNA for the CDR3 is TGTGCCAGCAGAACTCCCTCTGGGGCCAACGTCCTGACTTTC.

This clonotype was observed at least ten times. The gene calls are TRBV5-1 and TRBJ1-2; D is ambiguous. This CDR3 contains 14 residues. Germline CDR1 SGHRS, CDR2 YFSETQ. Trimming cost V 5 bases and J 1 base, with 12 bases left between them. CDR3 bases: TGCGCCAGCAGGGCACTCGGTTTTAACTATGGCTACACCTTC. This sequence encodes CASRALGFNYGYTF.